The 32 T cell receptor beta chains listed next were all sequenced from one sample in a study of follicular helper T cells after annual influenza vaccination. This table comes from immunoSEQ multiplex PCR, and its TCRdb copy is limited to in-frame clones, with some not included. The table includes some 11,000 clones, roughly four fifths detected once. Here the sequenced sample was CXCR5- memory CD4+ T cells sorted from blood, taken 6 weeks after influenza vaccination. The receptors here all came from an adult who received the influenza vaccine.

This clone was observed a few times. This sequence joins TRBV28 and TRBJ1-2; D gene ambiguous. V lost 2 bases and J 5 bases, leaving 6 bases between the germline ends. Looked up from germline, CDR1 is MDHEN and CDR2 is SYDVKM. The CDR3 spans 12 residues. CDR3 DNA: TGTGCCAGCAGTTTAGTAGAGTATGGCTACACCTTC. This translates into CASSLVEYGYTF.

This sequence joins TRBV5-1 and TRBJ1-4; 10 bases are shared with TRBD1. V trimming: 0 bases; J trimming: 8 bases; junction bases outside the gene matches: 19. Germline-derived CDR1 and CDR2 are SGHRS and YFSETQ. The CDR3 totals 20 residues. CDR3: CASSLELWGRWTGGLEKLFF. CDR3 nucleotides: TGCGCCAGCAGCTTGGAGTTGTGGGGTCGCTGGACAGGGGGTTTAGAAAAACTGTTTTTT.

The genes are TRBV5-1 and TRBJ2-1; tentatively, D is TRBD1 (6 bases). Germline CDR1 SGHRS, CDR2 YFSETQ. V lost 5 bases to trimming and J lost 8 bases, with 23 bases between them. The CDR3 length is 16 residues. The CDR3 DNA reads TGCGCCAGCAGGGGACAACTCCAGCCGGCGGTCGATGAGCAGTTCTTC. Its protein product is CASRGQLQPAVDEQFF.

This chain connects TRBV2 to TRBJ1-2; 7 nucleotides align to TRBD1. The CDR3 runs to 13 residues. V lost 11 bases to trimming and J lost 4 bases; unmatched junction nucleotides: 10. Germline values: CDR1 SNHLY, CDR2 FYNNEI. Written as DNA, the CDR3 is TGTGCCGGACGACAGGGCTCGGGCTATGGCTACACCTTC. Its translation is CAGRQGSGYGYTF.

Concerning this clone: At the DNA level, this CDR3 is encoded by other sequences in the same sample as well. The CDR3: CAIGLGGGQGSPTYTF. In DNA, the CDR3 is TGTGCCATCGGTCTAGGGGGGGGACAGGGGTCCCCCACCTACACCTTC. The chain carries TRBV10-3 and TRBJ1-2, with TRBD1 matching 10 bases. Germline CDR1 is ENHRY and CDR2 is SYGVKD. The V and J ends lost 8 bases and 10 bases, in that order; junction bases with no gene match: 19. CDR3 length: 16 residues.

The V call is TRBV2, the J call TRBJ1-1; tentatively, D is TRBD1 (6 bases). The length of the CDR3 is 15 residues. Germline lookup yields CDR1 SNHLY and CDR2 FYNNEI. V was shortened by 6 bases and J by 1 base, with 15 bases between the two germline ends. The CDR3 sequence is CASRRVTGTNTEAFF. In DNA, the CDR3 is TGTGCCAGCAGGAGGGTTACAGGGACGAACACTGAAGCTTTCTTT.

The chain has TRBV28 and TRBJ1-4; D call uncertain. Germline V gene sequence: CDR1 MDHEN, CDR2 SYDVKM. CDR3 length: 12 amino acids. V was clipped by 6 bases and J by 7 bases, with 9 bases between them. DNA of the CDR3: TGTGCCAGCAGCCACGGAGGTGAAAAACTGTTTTTT. Its protein is CASSHGGEKLFF.

The CDR3 bases are TGTGCCAGCGAAACGGGACAGGGGACAGAGCAGTACTTC. Residues: CASETGQGTEQYF. The genes are TRBV5-8 and TRBJ2-7; 10 nucleotides agree with TRBD1. The germline CDR1 and CDR2 sequences are SGHTS and YDEGEE. The CDR3 loop spans 13 amino acids. Unmatched junction bases numbered 8, after V lost 7 bases and J lost 7 bases.

This sequence joins TRBV18 and TRBJ2-7, with D perhaps matching TRBD1 or TRBD2 (5 bases each). The CDR3 sequence is 13 residues long. Germline V gives CDR1 KGHSH, CDR2 LQKENI. The germline V and J ends were trimmed by 3 bases and 3 bases, with 9 bases remaining between them. Here the CDR3 DNA reads TGTGCCAGCTCACCGGGACCCCTCTACGAGCAGTACTTC. Protein product: CASSPGPLYEQYF.

The V and J genes are TRBV28 and TRBJ2-7, with 9 positions matching TRBD1. Germline V gene lookup returns CDR1 MDHEN and CDR2 SYDVKM. The ends lost 2 bases at V and 5 bases at J; junction bases unmatched: 4. This CDR3 has 14 residues. This CDR3 is CASSLGDRVHEQYF. CDR3 sequence (DNA): TGTGCCAGCAGTTTAGGGGACAGGGTTCACGAGCAGTACTTC.

This clone appeared a single time. This rearrangement joins TRBV21-1 to TRBJ1-3. TRBV21-1 counts as a pseudogene. The CDR3 loop spans 17 amino acids. CDR3 residues: CASSGVLAQHARNTIYF. CDR3 in DNA: TGTGCCAGCAGCGGTGTATTAGCTCAACACGCACGAAACACCATATATTTT.

The V call is TRBV19, the J call TRBJ1-5; D is undetermined. V was shortened by 4 bases and J by 3 bases, with 16 bases between the two germline ends. This CDR3 is 16 amino acids long. Germline V lookup: CDR1 LNHDA, CDR2 SQIVND (reference sequence). This CDR3 is CASSSYEGANNQPQHF. CDR3 in DNA: TGTGCCAGTAGTAGTTATGAGGGCGCGAACAATCAGCCCCAGCATTTT. The full variable domain, completed using reference TRBV19 and TRBJ1-5, is DGGITQSPKYLFRKEGQNVTLSCEQNLNHDAMYWYRQDPGQGLRLIYYSQIVNDFQKGDIAEGYSVSREKKESFPLTVTSAQKNPTAFYLCASSSYEGANNQPQHFGDGTRLSIL.

This sequence joins TRBV7-9 and TRBJ1-4, with 10 bases identical to TRBD1. The CDR3 extends over 14 amino acids. Germline-derived CDR1 and CDR2 are SEHNR and FQNEAQ (reference sequence). V shed 5 bases and J 6 bases; nucleotides not matched to a gene: 3. The CDR3 is CASSQGQGYEKLFF. CDR3 DNA: TGTGCCAGCAGCCAGGGACAGGGGTATGAAAAACTGTTTTTT.

The chain links TRBV19 to TRBJ2-7; 7 bases are shared with TRBD1. V lost 1 base and J lost 5; bases outside the gene matches: 8. CDR1 and CDR2 (germline): LNHDA, SQIVND (reference sequence). The CDR3 spans 15 residues. Written as DNA, the CDR3 is TGTGCCAGTAGTATAGTGGGACAGCTGGTCGACGAGCAGTACTTC. Protein sequence: CASSIVGQLVDEQYF.

V is TRBV7-3 and J is TRBJ2-7; D is undetermined. This CDR3 region has 13 residues. Germline V gives CDR1 SGHTA, CDR2 FQGTGA. Trimming pared 4 bases from V and 4 bases from J, leaving 11 bases between. CDR3 nucleotide sequence: TGTGCCAGCAGCTCGGCGGACGGGTACGAGCAGTACTTC. Translated: CASSSADGYEQYF. Full variable domain (missing parts from reference TRBV7-3 and TRBJ2-7): GAGVSQTPSNKVTEKGKYVELRCDPISGHTALYWYRQSLGQGPEFLIYFQGTGAADDSGLPNDRFFAVRPEGSVSTLKIQRTERGDSAVYLCASSSADGYEQYFGPGTRLTVT.

The genes are TRBV7-8 and TRBJ2-2, with D unresolved. The V end lost 1 base, the J end lost 2 bases, and 5 bases lay between the germline ends. The CDR3 covers 14 residues. The germline CDR1 and CDR2 sequences are SGHVS and FQNEAQ. The CDR3 nucleotides read TGTGCCAGCAGCTTAGTCTTCAACACCGGGGAGCTGTTTTTT. The encoded protein is CASSLVFNTGELFF.

The chain employs TRBV6-1 and TRBJ1-2; 7 nucleotides agree with TRBD1. The CDR3 has 14 residues. CDR1 is MNHNS, CDR2 SASEGT, per germline. V lost 1 base to trimming and J lost 10 bases; unmatched junction nucleotides: 9. The CDR3 region is CASSEGGQAWLYTF. The CDR3 region has the DNA TGTGCCAGCAGTGAAGGTGGACAGGCATGGCTCTACACCTTC.

The rearrangement links TRBV2 to TRBJ2-1; 13 positions match TRBD2. V trimming: 9 bases; J trimming: 8 bases; junction bases outside the gene matches: 7. Germline V gene sequence: CDR1 SNHLY, CDR2 FYNNEI. The CDR3 consists of 14 residues. The DNA of the CDR3 is TGTGCCAGATCGACTAGCGGGGGGTGGGATGAGCAGTTCTTC. Translated, it gives CARSTSGGWDEQFF. The whole variable domain, remainder taken from reference TRBV2 and TRBJ2-1, is EPEVTQTPSHQVTQMGQEVILRCVPISNHLYFYWYRQILGQKVEFLVSFYNNEISEKSEIFDDQFSVERPDGSNFTLKIRSTKLEDSAMYFCARSTSGGWDEQFFGPGTRLTVL.

This clone was observed a handful of times. The J gene is TRBJ2-6, the V gene TRBV7-2; unclear D gene. Between the trimmed V and J ends, which lost 4 bases and 2 bases, there was a span of 9 bases. Germline V lookup: CDR1 SGHTA, CDR2 FQGNSA. The length of the CDR3 is 15 residues. The CDR3 coding sequence is TGTGCCAGCAGCTCCCAGACACCTGGGGCCAACGTCCTGACTTTC. Its translation is CASSSQTPGANVLTF.

The gene calls are TRBV18 and TRBJ2-2; D not certain. Trimming removed 3 bases at V and 3 bases at J, with 5 bases between. Germline assignment: CDR1 KGHSH and CDR2 LQKENI. CDR3 length: 13 amino acids. The CDR3 region has the DNA TGTGCCAGCTCACCCCGAGACACCGGGGAGCTGTTTTTT. Amino acid sequence: CASSPRDTGELFF.

The genes are TRBV4-1 and TRBJ1-2, with a weak D call TRBD1 (5 bases). The germline gives CDR1 MGHRA, CDR2 YSYEKL. The CDR3 contains 15 residues. V gave up 4 bases and J gave up 4 bases, with 16 bases separating them. The CDR3 coding sequence is TGCGCCAGCAGCCTTTCGACTGGGGGAATCTATGGCTACACCTTC. Its translation: CASSLSTGGIYGYTF.

The V and J genes are TRBV9 and TRBJ1-5; tentative D call: TRBD1 (5 bases). Germline V lookup: CDR1 SGDLS, CDR2 YYNGEE. Trimming took off 1 base at V and 4 bases at J, with 6 bases between the two ends. This CDR3 spans 13 amino acids. CDR3 loop: CASSVQGNQPQHF. CDR3 nucleotide sequence: TGTGCCAGCAGCGTACAGGGAAATCAGCCCCAGCATTTT.

The V call is TRBV5-6, the J call TRBJ1-2; no firm D call. This CDR3 contains 15 residues. CDR1 SGHDT and CDR2 YYEEEE come from the germline V gene. V lost 4 bases to trimming and J lost 3 bases, with 16 bases between them. CDR3 coding DNA: TGTGCCAGCAGCCAAGGGCCCCAGCCCGACTATGGCTACACCTTC. Its protein is CASSQGPQPDYGYTF.

The rearrangement links TRBV5-1 to TRBJ2-3, with 11 bases matching TRBD2. Germline values: CDR1 SGHRS, CDR2 YFSETQ. The CDR3 has 16 amino acids. The J segment lost 1 base and the V segment lost 3 bases, leaving 4 bases of the junction unmatched. Here the CDR3 DNA reads TGCGCCAGCAGCTCCGGGACTAGCGGAGGCACAGATACGCAGTATTTT. It translates to CASSSGTSGGTDTQYF.

The J gene is TRBJ2-3, the V gene TRBV6-4, with TRBD1 matching 7 bases. After removal of 6 bases from V and 4 bases from J, the junction contained 4 bases not matched to a gene. This CDR3 has 13 amino acids. Germline V gene data show CDR1 as MRHNA and CDR2 as SNTAGT. Here the CDR3 reads CASSPDRADTQYF. In DNA form, the CDR3 reads TGTGCCAGCAGCCCCGACAGGGCAGATACGCAGTATTTT.

The V call is TRBV7-9, the J call TRBJ2-2; D unclear. The germline V gene has CDR1 SEHNR and CDR2 FQNEAQ (reference sequence). The V end lost 7 bases, the J end lost 6 bases, and 18 bases lay between the germline ends. This CDR3 region has 15 residues. In DNA form, the CDR3 reads TGTGCCAGCATGAAGCACGAAGGTACCGCCGGGGAGCTGTTTTTT. Its translation is CASMKHEGTAGELFF.

This rearrangement joins TRBV4-1 to TRBJ2-1; D is uncertain. V was pared by 0 bases and J by 7 bases, with 7 bases between. Germline V lookup: CDR1 MGHRA, CDR2 YSYEKL. The CDR3 has 13 amino acids. The CDR3 DNA follows: TGCGCCAGCAGCCAAGAATACGCAAATGAGCAGTTCTTC. This codes for CASSQEYANEQFF.

The rearrangement links TRBV28 to TRBJ1-3, with TRBD1 matching over 7 bases. The CDR3 sequence is 17 residues long. Per the germline V gene, CDR1 is MDHEN and CDR2 is SYDVKM. J lost 2 bases, V lost 2 bases, and 9 bases had no gene match. The CDR3 DNA follows: TGTGCCAGCAGTTTAGCCCAGGGGGTTACTCCTGGAAACACCATATATTTT. As protein: CASSLAQGVTPGNTIYF.

The chain employs TRBV7-2 and TRBJ2-3; no clear D. V was clipped by 6 bases and J by 0 bases, with 10 bases between them. CDR1 is SGHTA, CDR2 FQGNSA, per germline. The CDR3 is 14 amino acids. The CDR3 spells CASSPGSSTDTQYF. In DNA, the CDR3 is TGTGCCAGCAGTCCCGGTTCTAGCACAGATACGCAGTATTTT. Full variable domain (missing parts from reference TRBV7-2 and TRBJ2-3): GAGVSQSPSNKVTEKGKDVELRCDPISGHTALYWYRQSLGQGLEFLIYFQGNSAPDKSGLPSDRFSAERTGGSVSTLTIQRTQQEDSAVYLCASSPGSSTDTQYFGPGTRLTVL.

V is TRBV6-1 and J is TRBJ1-6; a weak D match, TRBD1 (6 bases). The CDR3 is 12 residues long. V gave up 7 bases and J gave up 12 bases, with 13 bases separating them. The germline CDR1 and CDR2 sequences are MNHNS and SASEGT. The CDR3 nucleotides are TGTGCCAGCAATGGACAGACTGGACCCCTCCACTTT. Protein product: CASNGQTGPLHF.

The chain has TRBV11-2 and TRBJ2-1; 10 bases are shared with TRBD2. CDR3 size: 16 residues. V lost 0 bases, J lost 3 bases, and 2 bases stayed unmatched. Germline loops: CDR1 SGHAT, CDR2 FQNNGV. The CDR3 DNA follows: TGTGCCAGCAGCTTAGAAGCGGGGGGGATCTACAATGAGCAGTTCTTC. As protein: CASSLEAGGIYNEQFF.

Only a few counts were recorded for this clone. This chain joins TRBV6-6 and TRBJ1-5; D uncertain. Germline V gives CDR1 MNHNY, CDR2 SVGAGI (reference sequence). V gave up 0 bases and J gave up 7 bases, with 13 bases separating them. There are 15 residues in the CDR3. CDR3 bases: TGTGCCAGCAGTTACTCGGAGGGAATGGGACAGCCCCAGCATTTT. Its protein product is CASSYSEGMGQPQHF.